Following are 29 T cell receptor beta chains from one sample sequenced in a study of chemoradiotherapy in HPV16-positive cancers. The repertoire was sequenced with immunoSEQ multiplex PCR; TCRdb's copy has only in-frame clones and lacks some. The sample consists of roughly 3,000 clones, around 90% of them appearing once. The starting material was blood, obtained from a patient who underwent chemoradiotherapy. All receptors come from a human donor with HPV-associated anogenital cancer.

The chain carries TRBV5-4 and TRBJ2-7; the match to TRBD2 covers 15 bases. The V segment lost 4 bases and the J segment 4 bases; nucleotides outside the gene matches: 12. The V gene's germline CDR1 is SGHNT and CDR2 YYREEE (reference sequence). This CDR3 has 18 residues. The CDR3 protein is CASSQGLAGGQKPYEQYF. As DNA, the CDR3 is TGTGCCAGCAGCCAGGGACTAGCGGGAGGCCAAAAACCTTACGAGCAGTACTTC.

The V call is TRBV9, the J call TRBJ2-1; weak D call: TRBD1 (5 bases). Germline CDR1 is SGDLS and CDR2 is YYNGEE. Trimming left V 4 bases short and J 9 bases short, with 23 bases between. There are 16 residues in the CDR3. CDR3 DNA: TGTGCCAGCAGCTCAAACCCTGGTCCCCAAAGGGGTGAGCAGTTCTTC. This gives the protein CASSSNPGPQRGEQFF.

This chain joins TRBV5-1 and TRBJ2-1, with D possibly being TRBD2 (6 bases). The CDR3 runs to 14 residues. The germline V gene encodes CDR1 SGHRS and CDR2 YFSETQ. Trimming pared 1 base from V and 8 bases from J, leaving 13 bases between. The chain's CDR3 is CASSLMERVDEQFF. CDR3 bases: TGCGCCAGCAGCTTGATGGAGCGGGTCGATGAGCAGTTCTTC.

A single count supports this clone. The J gene is TRBJ2-7, the V gene TRBV18; D may be TRBD2 (5 bases). The germline CDR1 and CDR2 sequences are KGHSH and LQKENI. The germline V and J ends were trimmed by 3 bases and 0 bases, with 12 bases remaining between them. The CDR3 covers 15 residues. The CDR3 nucleotides are TGTGCCAGCTCACCCCGGACGGGGAGCTCCTACGAGCAGTACTTC. Translated, it gives CASSPRTGSSYEQYF.

This clone was seen just once. The CDR3 DNA reads as TGTGCTAGTGCACGAGACAGAAACACCGGGGAGCTGTTTTTT. This translates into CASARDRNTGELFF. The chain carries TRBV12-5 and TRBJ2-2; TRBD1 might be the D (5 bases). The V gene's germline CDR1 is LGHNT and CDR2 FRNRAP. Trimming pared 7 bases from V and 2 bases from J, leaving 11 bases between. The CDR3 runs to 14 residues.

To note about this clone: No conserved phenylalanine or tryptophan ends this CDR3, so it is likely a read error. The V call is TRBV18, the J call TRBJ1-2; 7 nucleotides align to TRBD1. Germline values: CDR1 KGHSH, CDR2 LQKENI. This CDR3 has 14 amino acids. The V segment lost 3 bases and the J segment 4 bases; nucleotides outside the gene matches: 5. The CDR3 here is CASSPGTAFYGYTL. CDR3 nucleotides: TGTGCCAGCTCACCCGGGACAGCCTTCTATGGCTACACCCTC.

V is TRBV7-9 and J is TRBJ2-3, with 7 nucleotides matching TRBD2. The V segment lost 3 bases and the J segment 1 base; nucleotides outside the gene matches: 4. Germline CDR1 is SEHNR and CDR2 is FQNEAQ (reference sequence). The CDR3 covers 15 residues. DNA for the CDR3: TGTGCCAGCAGCTTCCGCGGGAGTGGCACAGATACGCAGTATTTT. Residues: CASSFRGSGTDTQYF.

The genes are TRBV7-2 and TRBJ2-7; D remains ambiguous. CDR1 is SGHTA, CDR2 FQGNSA, per germline. The length of the CDR3 is 11 residues. Trimming took 5 bases from V and 3 from J, leaving 5 bases between them. The CDR3 protein is CASSPDYEQYF. DNA for the CDR3: TGTGCCAGCAGCCCGGACTACGAGCAGTACTTC.

The gene calls are TRBV9 and TRBJ2-2, with 7 bases fitting TRBD1. J was trimmed by 5 bases and V by 4 bases; bases with no gene match: 8. The CDR3 is 15 amino acids. The germline CDR1 and CDR2 sequences are SGDLS and YYNGEE. The CDR3 region is CASSSEQGWTGELFF. CDR3 sequence (DNA): TGTGCCAGCAGCTCTGAACAGGGGTGGACCGGGGAGCTGTTTTTT.

This clone was recorded only once. The chain uses TRBV7-9 and TRBJ1-2; the D is unclear. CDR1 is SEHNR and CDR2 is FQNEAQ in the germline V gene (reference sequence). The CDR3 spans 14 residues. V was clipped by 7 bases and J by 0 bases, with 12 bases between them. The CDR3: CASNPKSTNYGYTF. The DNA for the CDR3 is TGTGCCAGCAACCCCAAATCCACTAACTATGGCTACACCTTC.

The CDR3 region has the DNA TGTGCCAGTAGGGCAGGGGGCCGGTACACTGAAGCTTTCTTT. Translation gives CASRAGGRYTEAFF. The chain recombines TRBV19 with TRBJ1-1; 8 bases align to TRBD1. The CDR3 spans 14 residues. The trim removed 6 bases at V and 3 bases at J, leaving 6 bases unmatched. Per the germline V gene, CDR1 is LNHDA and CDR2 is SQIVND (reference sequence).

This clone was detected a few times. The chain carries TRBV19 and TRBJ2-7, with D tentatively TRBD1 (5 bases). This CDR3 is 13 amino acids long. Germline V gene lookup returns CDR1 LNHDA and CDR2 SQIVND (reference sequence). V lost 2 bases and J lost 2, with 7 bases in between. The CDR3 protein is CASSIRGTYEQYF. The CDR3 nucleotides read TGTGCCAGTAGTATAAGGGGTACCTACGAGCAGTACTTC.

The chain joins TRBV25-1 to TRBJ2-1, with TRBD2 matching over 13 bases. Per germline, CDR1 MGHDK and CDR2 SYGVNS. Trimming took 4 bases from V and 1 from J; bases not matched to a gene: 1. This CDR3 comprises 16 residues. This chain's CDR3 is CASSGGLAGSYNEQFF. DNA for the CDR3: TGTGCCAGCAGTGGGGGACTAGCGGGATCCTACAATGAGCAGTTCTTC.

The chain employs TRBV7-9 and TRBJ2-3, with D maybe TRBD2 (5 bases). The CDR3 loop spans 17 amino acids. V lost 6 bases, J lost 2 bases, and 21 bases lay in between. CDR1 is SEHNR and CDR2 is FQNEAQ in the germline V gene (reference sequence). The CDR3 protein is CASSPGIRAQSTDTQYF. The DNA for the CDR3 is TGTGCCAGCAGTCCCGGGATTAGGGCACAGTCCACAGATACGCAGTATTTT. The full variable domain, its missing parts supplied by reference TRBV7-9 and TRBJ2-3, is DTGVSQNPRHKITKRGQNVTFRCDPISEHNRLYWYRQTLGQGPEFLTYFQNEAQLEKSRLLSDRFSAERPKGSFSTLEIQRTEQGDSAMYLCASSPGIRAQSTDTQYFGPGTRLTVL.

V is TRBV18 and J is TRBJ2-5, with 7 bases fitting TRBD1. Judging by the DNA end, TRBJ2-7 fits better; the J call may be wrong. This CDR3 is 15 amino acids long. Germline values: CDR1 KGHSH, CDR2 LQKENI. The CDR3 DNA sequence: TGTGCCAGCTCAGGTACCGGGACAGTGACCTACGAGCAGTACTTC. The encoded protein is CASSGTGTVTYEQYF.

The chain links TRBV5-1 to TRBJ2-7, with 12 bases that match TRBD2. The CDR3 has 16 amino acids. From germline, CDR1 is SGHRS and CDR2 YFSETQ. V gave up 0 bases and J gave up 3 bases; unmatched junction bases: 4. The DNA for the CDR3 is TGCGCCAGCAGCTTGGCCGAGACTAGCGGGAGCTACGAGCAGTACTTC. Its translation: CASSLAETSGSYEQYF.

The genes are TRBV27 and TRBJ1-2; TRBD1 might be the D (6 bases). V lost 6 bases and J 8 bases, leaving 16 bases between the germline ends. Looked up from germline, CDR1 is MNHEY and CDR2 is SMNVEV (reference sequence). This CDR3 is 13 amino acids long. DNA for the CDR3: TGTGCCAGCAGACTGGACAGAGCGTCGGGCTACACCTTC. It translates to CASRLDRASGYTF.

The chain joins TRBV7-2 to TRBJ2-3; 10 positions agree with TRBD2. The germline gives CDR1 SGHTA, CDR2 FQGNSA. J gave up 3 bases and V 2 bases, and 11 bases lay outside the gene matches. There are 18 residues in the CDR3. The CDR3 sequence is CASSLTQRGGSRTDTQYF. CDR3 DNA sequence: TGTGCCAGCAGCTTAACCCAGCGGGGGGGCAGTAGGACAGATACGCAGTATTTT.

V and J are TRBV28 and TRBJ1-2; no clear D. The CDR3 extends over 13 amino acids. CDR1 MDHEN and CDR2 SYDVKM come from the germline V gene. The V end lost 3 bases, the J end lost 7 bases, and 12 bases lay between the germline ends. The DNA for the CDR3 is TGTGCCAGCAGTTTCACCTTGGGGTCTGGCTACACCTTC. It encodes CASSFTLGSGYTF.

This rearrangement joins TRBV15 to TRBJ2-5; D may correspond to TRBD1 or TRBD2 (5 bases each). CDR3 length: 14 amino acids. V lost 0 bases to trimming and J lost 6 bases, with 11 bases between them. In germline, CDR1 is LNHNV, CDR2 YYDKDF (reference sequence). CDR3 coding DNA: TGTGCCACCAGCAGAGATTTACGGGGACAGACCCAGTACTTC. Its protein product is CATSRDLRGQTQYF.

The chain couples TRBV5-5 to TRBJ2-5, with D perhaps TRBD2 (6 bases). CDR1 is SGHKS and CDR2 is YYEKEE in the germline V gene (reference sequence). CDR3 length equals 16 residues. Trimming stripped 4 bases from V and 4 bases from J, with 20 bases between. The CDR3 sequence: CASSLLVGSQRETQYF. In nucleotides, the CDR3 is TGTGCCAGCAGCCTACTGGTCGGGAGCCAGCGAGAGACCCAGTACTTC.

This sequence joins TRBV4-1 and TRBJ1-1; unclear D gene. The V and J ends lost 0 bases and 4 bases respectively, with 9 bases between them. Germline lookup yields CDR1 MGHRA and CDR2 YSYEKL. CDR3 size: 14 residues. CDR3 bases: TGCGCCAGCAGCCAAGACCCTGGGATCACTGAAGCTTTCTTT. Encoded protein: CASSQDPGITEAFF.

V is TRBV6-5 and J is TRBJ2-4; D is possibly TRBD2 (6 bases). This CDR3 has 14 residues. Trimming cost V 0 bases and J 5 bases, with 8 bases left between them. Per the germline V gene, CDR1 is MNHEY and CDR2 is SVGAGI. The CDR3 DNA reads TGTGCCAGCAGTTACTCCCCGGGGGAAAACATTCAGTACTTC. This translates into CASSYSPGENIQYF.

This clone was recorded once. This chain uses TRBV9 with TRBJ2-3; D is perhaps TRBD1 (5 bases). Trimming cost V 6 bases and J 4 bases, with 21 bases left between them. CDR1 is SGDLS, CDR2 YYNGEE, per germline. The CDR3 sequence is 16 residues long. The CDR3 here is CASTQTPRVHSDTQYF. In DNA form, the CDR3 reads TGTGCCAGCACCCAAACACCCAGGGTTCATTCAGATACGCAGTATTTT.

The rearrangement links TRBV7-2 to TRBJ1-2; D not resolved. V was shortened by 4 bases and J by 1 base, with 13 bases between the two germline ends. Germline CDR1 SGHTA, CDR2 FQGNSA. The CDR3 has 15 amino acids. The CDR3 region is CASSSEGRNNYGYTF. CDR3 nucleotide sequence: TGTGCCAGCAGCTCCGAGGGCAGGAATAACTATGGCTACACCTTC.

This chain uses TRBV5-1 with TRBJ1-4; 8 nucleotides align to TRBD1. V trimming: 4 bases; J trimming: 3 bases; junction bases outside the gene matches: 8. The CDR3 consists of 16 residues. The germline V gene has CDR1 SGHRS and CDR2 YFSETQ. The CDR3 DNA reads TGCGCCAGCAGCGGAGGACAGGGCGCTCCTAATGAAAAACTGTTTTTT. Translating it yields CASSGGQGAPNEKLFF.

This clone was detected once. The chain combines TRBV12-5 with TRBJ2-7; no firm D call. CDR3 size: 14 residues. Trimming stripped 0 bases from V and 0 bases from J, with 6 bases between. Germline CDR1 reads LGHNT; CDR2 reads FRNRAP. CDR3 region: CASGLVGSSYEQYF. The CDR3 coding sequence is TGTGCTAGTGGTTTGGTTGGTAGCTCCTACGAGCAGTACTTC. The full variable domain, with the rest looked up from reference TRBV12-5 and TRBJ2-7, is DARVTQTPRHKVTEMGQEVTMRCQPILGHNTVFWYRQTMMQGLELLAYFRNRAPLDDSGMPKDRFSAEMPDATLATLKIQPSEPRDSAVYFCASGLVGSSYEQYFGPGTRLTVT.

The chain has TRBV27 and TRBJ1-5; 9 nucleotides align to TRBD1. Germline V gene lookup returns CDR1 MNHEY and CDR2 SMNVEV (reference sequence). The CDR3 is made up of 16 amino acids. The V gene end was trimmed by 6 bases and the J gene end by 4 bases; junction bases not matched to a gene: 10. In DNA form, the CDR3 reads TGTGCCAGCAGACAAGGGGGACAGGGAGGAAATCAGCCCCAGCATTTT. Its protein product is CASRQGGQGGNQPQHF.

The rearrangement joins TRBV6-4 to TRBJ2-1; TRBD2 aligns across 9 bases. V gave up 0 bases and J gave up 3 bases; unmatched junction bases: 3. This CDR3 has 16 residues. From germline, CDR1 is MRHNA and CDR2 SNTAGT. The CDR3 region has the DNA TGTGCCAGCAGTGACTCCGGGACTAGCTTCTACAATGAGCAGTTCTTC. The encoded protein is CASSDSGTSFYNEQFF.